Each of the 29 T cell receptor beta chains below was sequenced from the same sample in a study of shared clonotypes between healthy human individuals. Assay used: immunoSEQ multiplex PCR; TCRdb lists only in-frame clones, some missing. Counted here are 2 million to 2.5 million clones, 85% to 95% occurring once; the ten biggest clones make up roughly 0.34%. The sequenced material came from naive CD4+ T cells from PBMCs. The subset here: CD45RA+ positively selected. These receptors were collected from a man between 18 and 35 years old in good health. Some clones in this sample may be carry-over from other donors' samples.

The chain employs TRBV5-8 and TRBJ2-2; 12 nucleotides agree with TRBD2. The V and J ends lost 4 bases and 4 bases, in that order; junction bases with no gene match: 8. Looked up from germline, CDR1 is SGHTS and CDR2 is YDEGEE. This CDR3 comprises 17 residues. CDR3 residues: CASSVTSGSFITGELFF. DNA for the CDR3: TGTGCCAGCAGCGTGACTAGCGGGAGCTTTATCACCGGGGAGCTGTTTTTT.

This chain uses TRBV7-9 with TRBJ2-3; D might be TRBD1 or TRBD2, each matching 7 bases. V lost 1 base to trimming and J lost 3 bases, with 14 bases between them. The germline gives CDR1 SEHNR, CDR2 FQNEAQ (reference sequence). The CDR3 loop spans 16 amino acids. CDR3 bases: TGTGCCAGCAGCTTAGTCGCAGGGGGGGTAACAGATACGCAGTATTTT. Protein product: CASSLVAGGVTDTQYF.

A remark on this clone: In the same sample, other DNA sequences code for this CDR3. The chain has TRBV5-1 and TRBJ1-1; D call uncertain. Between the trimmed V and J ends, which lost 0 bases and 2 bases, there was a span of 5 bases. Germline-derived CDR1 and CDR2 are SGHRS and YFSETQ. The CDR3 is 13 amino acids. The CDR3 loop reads CASSLGANTEAFF. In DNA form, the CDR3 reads TGCGCCAGCAGCTTGGGCGCTAACACTGAAGCTTTCTTT. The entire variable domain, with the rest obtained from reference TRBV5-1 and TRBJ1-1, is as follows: KAGVTQTPRYLIKTRGQQVTLSCSPISGHRSVSWYQQTPGQGLQFLFEYFSETQRNKGNFPGRFSGRQFSNSRSEMNVSTLELGDSALYLCASSLGANTEAFFGQGTRLTVV.

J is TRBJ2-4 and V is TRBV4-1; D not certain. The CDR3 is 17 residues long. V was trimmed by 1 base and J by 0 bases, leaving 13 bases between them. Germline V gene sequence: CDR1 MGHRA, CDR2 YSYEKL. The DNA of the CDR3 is TGCGCCAGCAGCCAAGTGGCCCGCCTGATAGCCAAAAACATTCAGTACTTC. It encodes CASSQVARLIAKNIQYF.

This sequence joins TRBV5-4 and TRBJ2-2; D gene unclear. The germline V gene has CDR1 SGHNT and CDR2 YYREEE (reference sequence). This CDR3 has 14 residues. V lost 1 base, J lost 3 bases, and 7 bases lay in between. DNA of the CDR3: TGTGCCAGCAGCTTGACTATTTACACCGGGGAGCTGTTTTTT. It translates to CASSLTIYTGELFF.

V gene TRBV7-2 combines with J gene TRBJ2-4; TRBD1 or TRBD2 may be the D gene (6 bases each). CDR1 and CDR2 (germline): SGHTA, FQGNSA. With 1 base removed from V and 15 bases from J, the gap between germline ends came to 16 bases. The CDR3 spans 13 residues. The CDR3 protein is CASSLDVRGAPYF. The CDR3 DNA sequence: TGTGCCAGCAGCTTAGATGTTAGGGGGGCCCCGTACTTC. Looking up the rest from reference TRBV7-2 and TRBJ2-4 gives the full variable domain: GAGVSQSPSNKVTEKGKDVELRCDPISGHTALYWYRQSLGQGLEFLIYFQGNSAPDKSGLPSDRFSAERTGGSVSTLTIQRTQQEDSAVYLCASSLDVRGAPYFGAGTRLSVL.

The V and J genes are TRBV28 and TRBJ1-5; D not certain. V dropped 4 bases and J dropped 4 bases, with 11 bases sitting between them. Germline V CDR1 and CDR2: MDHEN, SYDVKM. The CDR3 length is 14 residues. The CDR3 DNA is TGTGCCAGCAGTTCAGAACAGCCTAATCAGCCCCAGCATTTT. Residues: CASSSEQPNQPQHF.

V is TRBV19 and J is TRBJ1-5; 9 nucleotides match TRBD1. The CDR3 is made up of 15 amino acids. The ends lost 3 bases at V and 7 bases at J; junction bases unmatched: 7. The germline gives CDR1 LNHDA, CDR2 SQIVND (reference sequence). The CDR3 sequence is CASSIWGQGSQPQHF. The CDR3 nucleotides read TGTGCCAGTAGTATCTGGGGACAGGGTAGCCAGCCCCAGCATTTT.

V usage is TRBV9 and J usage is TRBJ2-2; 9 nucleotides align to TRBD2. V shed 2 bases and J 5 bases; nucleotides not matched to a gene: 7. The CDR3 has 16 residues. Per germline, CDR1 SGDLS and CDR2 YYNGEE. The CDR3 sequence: CASSVGREGWTGELFF. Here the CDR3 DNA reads TGTGCCAGCAGCGTTGGGCGGGAGGGCTGGACCGGGGAGCTGTTTTTT. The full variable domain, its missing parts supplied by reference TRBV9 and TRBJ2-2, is DSGVTQTPKHLITATGQRVTLRCSPRSGDLSVYWYQQSLDQGLQFLIQYYNGEERAKGNILERFSAQQFPDLHSELNLSSLELGDSALYFCASSVGREGWTGELFFGEGSRLTVL.

The CDR3 is CASSQFRTGELFF. Here the CDR3 DNA reads TGTGCCAGCAGCCAATTCCGGACCGGGGAGCTGTTTTTT. The chain has TRBV14 and TRBJ2-2; D uncertain. The CDR3 contains 13 residues. V lost 2 bases and J 5 bases, leaving 6 bases between the germline ends. The V gene's germline CDR1 is SGHDN and CDR2 FVKESK.

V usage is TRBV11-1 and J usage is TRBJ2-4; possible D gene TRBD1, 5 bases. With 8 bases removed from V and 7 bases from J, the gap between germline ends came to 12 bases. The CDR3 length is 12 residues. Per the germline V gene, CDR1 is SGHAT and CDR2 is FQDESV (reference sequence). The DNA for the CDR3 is TGTGCCAGCTCGTCTCAGGGCAACATTCAGTACTTC. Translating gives CASSSQGNIQYF.

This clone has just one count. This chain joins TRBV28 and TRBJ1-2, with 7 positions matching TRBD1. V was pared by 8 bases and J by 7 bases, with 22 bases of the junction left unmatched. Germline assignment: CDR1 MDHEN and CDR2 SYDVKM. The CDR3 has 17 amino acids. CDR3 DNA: TGTGCCAGCGATAGAGCGGGTGCAGGGGGGTTTCCTGGTGGCTACACCTTC. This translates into CASDRAGAGGFPGGYTF.

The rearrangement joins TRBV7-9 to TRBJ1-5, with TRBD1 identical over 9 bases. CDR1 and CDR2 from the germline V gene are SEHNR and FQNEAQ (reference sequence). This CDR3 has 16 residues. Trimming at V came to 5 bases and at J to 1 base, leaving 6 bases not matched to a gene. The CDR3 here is CASSPWTGVSNQPQHF. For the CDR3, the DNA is TGTGCCAGCAGCCCGTGGACAGGGGTCAGCAATCAGCCCCAGCATTTT.

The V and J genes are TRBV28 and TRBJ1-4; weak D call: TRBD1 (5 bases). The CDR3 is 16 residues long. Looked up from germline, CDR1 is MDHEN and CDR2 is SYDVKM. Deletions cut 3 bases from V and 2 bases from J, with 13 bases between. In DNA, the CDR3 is TGTGCCAGCAGTTTCGACAGCCTGGGGACTAATGAAAAACTGTTTTTT. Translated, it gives CASSFDSLGTNEKLFF.

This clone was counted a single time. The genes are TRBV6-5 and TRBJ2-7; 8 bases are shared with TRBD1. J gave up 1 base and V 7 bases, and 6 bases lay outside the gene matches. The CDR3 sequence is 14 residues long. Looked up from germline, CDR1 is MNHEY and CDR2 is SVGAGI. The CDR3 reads CASTWDRQSYEQYF. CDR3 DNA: TGTGCCAGCACCTGGGACAGGCAGTCCTACGAGCAGTACTTC.

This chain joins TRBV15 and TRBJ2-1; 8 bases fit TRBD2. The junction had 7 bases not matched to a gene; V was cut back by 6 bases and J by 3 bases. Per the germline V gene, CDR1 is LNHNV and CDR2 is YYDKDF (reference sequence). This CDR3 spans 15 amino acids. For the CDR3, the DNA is TGTGCCACCAGTATGGCGGGAGGCGTCTACAATGAGCAGTTCTTC. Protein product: CATSMAGGVYNEQFF. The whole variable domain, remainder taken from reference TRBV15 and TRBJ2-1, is DAMVIQNPRYQVTQFGKPVTLSCSQTLNHNVMYWYQQKSSQAPKLLFHYYDKDFNNEADTPDNFQSRRPNTSFCFLDIRSPGLGDTAMYLCATSMAGGVYNEQFFGPGTRLTVL.

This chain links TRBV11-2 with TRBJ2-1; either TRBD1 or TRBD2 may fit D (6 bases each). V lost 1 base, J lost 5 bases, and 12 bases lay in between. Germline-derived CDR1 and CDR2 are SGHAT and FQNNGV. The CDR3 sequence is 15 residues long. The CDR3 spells CASSLVRGRDNEQFF. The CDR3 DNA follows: TGTGCCAGCAGCTTAGTACGGGGGCGAGACAATGAGCAGTTCTTC.

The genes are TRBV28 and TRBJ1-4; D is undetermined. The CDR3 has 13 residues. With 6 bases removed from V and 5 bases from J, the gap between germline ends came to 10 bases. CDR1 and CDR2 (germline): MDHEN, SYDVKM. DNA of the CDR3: TGTGCCAGCAGGCGATCCCCAAATGAAAAACTGTTTTTT. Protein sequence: CASRRSPNEKLFF.

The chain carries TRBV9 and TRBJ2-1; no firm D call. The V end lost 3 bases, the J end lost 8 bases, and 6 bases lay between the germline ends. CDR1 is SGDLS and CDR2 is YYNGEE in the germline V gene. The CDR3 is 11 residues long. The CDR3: CASSGKDEQFF. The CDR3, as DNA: TGTGCCAGCAGCGGGAAGGATGAGCAGTTCTTC. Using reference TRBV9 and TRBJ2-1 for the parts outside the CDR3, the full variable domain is DSGVTQTPKHLITATGQRVTLRCSPRSGDLSVYWYQQSLDQGLQFLIQYYNGEERAKGNILERFSAQQFPDLHSELNLSSLELGDSALYFCASSGKDEQFFGPGTRLTVL.

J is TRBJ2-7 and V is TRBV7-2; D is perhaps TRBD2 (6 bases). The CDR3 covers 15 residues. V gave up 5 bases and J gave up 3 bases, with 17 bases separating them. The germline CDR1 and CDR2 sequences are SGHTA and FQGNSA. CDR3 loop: CASSPRSLALYEQYF. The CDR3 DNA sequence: TGTGCCAGCAGCCCGAGGTCGCTAGCGCTCTACGAGCAGTACTTC.

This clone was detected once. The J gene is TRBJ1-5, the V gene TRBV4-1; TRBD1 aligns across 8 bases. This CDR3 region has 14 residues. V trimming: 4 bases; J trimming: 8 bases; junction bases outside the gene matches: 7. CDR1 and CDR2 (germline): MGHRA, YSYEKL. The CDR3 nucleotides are TGCGCCAGCAGCCTCAGGGGGCCAGATGAGCCCCAGCATTTT. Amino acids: CASSLRGPDEPQHF.

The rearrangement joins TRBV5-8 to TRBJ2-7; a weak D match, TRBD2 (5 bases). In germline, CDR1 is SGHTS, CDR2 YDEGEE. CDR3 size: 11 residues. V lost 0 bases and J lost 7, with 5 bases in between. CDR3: CASSLGGEQYF. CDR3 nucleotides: TGTGCCAGCAGCTTGGGAGGGGAGCAGTACTTC.

The DNA for the CDR3 is TGTGCCATCAGTGACCTCCCAGAGGGGGGCGCTGAAGCTTTCTTT. Encoded protein: CAISDLPEGGAEAFF. V gene TRBV10-3 combines with J gene TRBJ1-1; maybe TRBD1 (6 bases). Germline-derived CDR1 and CDR2 are ENHRY and SYGVKD. The CDR3 length is 15 residues. Trimming stripped 3 bases from V and 6 bases from J, with 17 bases between.

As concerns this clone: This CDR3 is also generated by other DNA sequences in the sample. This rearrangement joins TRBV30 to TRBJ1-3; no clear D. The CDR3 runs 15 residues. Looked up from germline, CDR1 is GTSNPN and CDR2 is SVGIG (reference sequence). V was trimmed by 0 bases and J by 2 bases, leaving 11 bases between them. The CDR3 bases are TGTGCCTGGAGTGTCCGGGCCGGGCCTGGAAACACCATATATTTT. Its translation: CAWSVRAGPGNTIYF.

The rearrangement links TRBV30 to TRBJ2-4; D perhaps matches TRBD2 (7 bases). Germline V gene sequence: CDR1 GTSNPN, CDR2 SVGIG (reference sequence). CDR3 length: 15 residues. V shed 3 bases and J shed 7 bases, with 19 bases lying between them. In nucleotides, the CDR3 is TGTGCCTGGAGCTCACGGGGGGCCCAGGGGAACATTCAGTACTTC. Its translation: CAWSSRGAQGNIQYF. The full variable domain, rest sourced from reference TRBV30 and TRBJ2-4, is SQTIHQWPATLVQPVGSPLSLECTVEGTSNPNLYWYRQAAGRGLQLLFYSVGIGQISSEVPQNLSASRPQDRQFILSSKKLLLSDSGFYLCAWSSRGAQGNIQYFGAGTRLSVL.

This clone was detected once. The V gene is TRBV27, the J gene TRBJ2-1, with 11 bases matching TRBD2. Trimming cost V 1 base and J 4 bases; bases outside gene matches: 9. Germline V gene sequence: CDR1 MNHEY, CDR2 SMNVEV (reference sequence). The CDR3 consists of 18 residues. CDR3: CASSLFRGLAGPYNEQFF. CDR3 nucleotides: TGTGCCAGCAGTTTATTTAGAGGACTAGCGGGCCCTTACAATGAGCAGTTCTTC.

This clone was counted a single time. The CDR3 here is CASSPSPRNTDTQYF. For the CDR3, the DNA is TGTGCCAGCTCACCATCACCCAGAAACACAGATACGCAGTATTTT. V gene TRBV18 combines with J gene TRBJ2-3; the D is unclear. CDR3 length: 15 residues. The ends were cut back, 2 bases at V and 2 bases at J, with 11 bases in the middle. CDR1 and CDR2 from the germline V gene are KGHSH and LQKENI.

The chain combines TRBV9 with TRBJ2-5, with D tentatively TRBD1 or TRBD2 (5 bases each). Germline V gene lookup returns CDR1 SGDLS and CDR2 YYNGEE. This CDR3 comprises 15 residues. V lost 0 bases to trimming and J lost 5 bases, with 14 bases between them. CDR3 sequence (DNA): TGTGCCAGCAGCGTAGTCCCGGGGCAGGTCGAGACCCAGTACTTC. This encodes CASSVVPGQVETQYF.

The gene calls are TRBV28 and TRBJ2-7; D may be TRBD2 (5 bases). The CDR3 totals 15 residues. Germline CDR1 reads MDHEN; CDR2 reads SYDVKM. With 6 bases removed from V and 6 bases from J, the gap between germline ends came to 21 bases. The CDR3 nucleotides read TGTGCCAGCAGCTCCACCGTCCTTGGAGGAGGCGAGCAGTACTTC. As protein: CASSSTVLGGGEQYF.